This T cell receptor (beta chain) is from a study of cytomegalovirus exposure and HLA in healthy donors. On the study more broadly: Tens of millions of unique TCRs from HLA-typed donors made up an early data release.

V gave up 2 bases and J gave up 9 bases; unmatched junction bases: 7. The CDR3 totals 14 residues. Germline V gives CDR1 GTSNPN, CDR2 SVGIG (reference sequence). The PCR employed 60 Vbeta primers together with 13 Jbeta primers. Sequencing was performed with immunoSEQ multiplex PCR; in TCRdb, only in-frame clones are kept and a portion is missing. The profile covers approximately 170,000 clones, with about 82% appearing a single time and approximately 2.4% taken by the ten largest. General study points: With later analysis, a missense DCLRE1C variant became linked to TCR beta V- and J-gene trimming. Later on, an analysis found that several of the most significant clusters appeared to be linked to common viral pathogens, which included parvovirus B19. An analysis done earlier found most TCR beta V segments productive about 90% or about 30% of the time.

Turning to this clone: Its target is not known.

The rearrangement joins TRBV30 to TRBJ2-1, with TRBD2 matching over 10 bases. This TCR derives from a male donor in good health and CMV-seronegative. The sequenced sample was PBMCs. The CDR3 loop reads CAWSTERGGLEQFF. CDR3 nucleotide sequence: TGTGCCTGGAGTACCGAGCGGGGGGGCCTTGAGCAGTTCTTC.